This T cell receptor beta chain was captured by sequencing in a study of blood T cell repertoires in COVID-19. Overall study context: Samples taken during acute and convalescent COVID-19 were collected in the United States, Italy and Spain.

Assay used: immunoSEQ multiplex PCR; TCRdb lists only in-frame clones, some missing. The data show a few hundred thousand clones, with 85% seen just once and roughly a sixth held by the top ten. The V segment lost 0 bases and the J segment 5 bases; nucleotides outside the gene matches: 4. CDR3 size: 14 residues. Per germline, CDR1 SGDLS and CDR2 YYNGEE. Grouping used clinical history reported by participants in a survey and questionnaire. This chain joins TRBV9 and TRBJ2-5, with TRBD1 identical over 7 bases. The sample comprised PBMCs or T cells enriched from blood (not recorded which). This sequence was found in a man aged 35 to 55 who had recovered from COVID-19. The CDR3 region is CASSVAYRGETQYF. Here the CDR3 DNA reads TGTGCCAGCAGCGTAGCTTACAGGGGTGAGACCCAGTACTTC.